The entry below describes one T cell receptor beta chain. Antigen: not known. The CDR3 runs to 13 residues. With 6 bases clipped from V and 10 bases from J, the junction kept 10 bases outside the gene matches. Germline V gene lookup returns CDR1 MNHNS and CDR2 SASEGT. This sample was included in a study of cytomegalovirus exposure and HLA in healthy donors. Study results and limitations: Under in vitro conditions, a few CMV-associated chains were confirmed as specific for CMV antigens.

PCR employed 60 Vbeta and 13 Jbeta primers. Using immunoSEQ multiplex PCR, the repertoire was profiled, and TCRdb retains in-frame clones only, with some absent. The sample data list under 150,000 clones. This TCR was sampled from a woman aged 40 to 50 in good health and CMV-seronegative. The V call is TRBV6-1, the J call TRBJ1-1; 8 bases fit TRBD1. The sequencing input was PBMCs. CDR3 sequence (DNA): TGTGCCAGCAGGACCTCAGGGGGCGGCCGAGCTTTCTTT. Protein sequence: CASRTSGGGRAFF.